The rows below give T cell receptor beta chains drawn from one sample of a study of T-cell memory formation after mild COVID-19. TCRdb itself ran the 5' RACE reads through MiXCR, one entry per CDR3 protein. The sample includes approximately 490,000 distinct CDR3 sequences, roughly 22% seen only once; the top ten take approximately 13%. Sequences were obtained from PBMCs or a T cell subset sorted from them (not recorded which). Source of these receptors: an adult woman who had mild COVID-19 (a few samples of this study predate the infection). Cell type and time point are not known. Both conserved end residues are part of each CDR3. The D gene is left open where the match is weak. Not all rows give a size; the values are once, few, many and, for expanded clones, a class.

d_call	clone_size	v_call	j_call	cdr3_nt	cdr3_aa
TRBD2	few	TRBV7-3	TRBJ2-5	TGTGCCAGCAGCCCCTACGGGGGGGAGACCCAGTACTTC	CASSPYGGETQYF
TRBD1	few	TRBV4-1	TRBJ2-2	TGCGCCAGCAGGTTCGGACAGGGGAGGGACACCGGGGAGCTGTTTTTT	CASRFGQGRDTGELFF
TRBD2	-	TRBV5-1	TRBJ2-3	TGCGCCAGCAGCTTGGCGCGAGGGGGGTCTACTAGCGGGGCAAACACAGATACGCAGTATTTT	CASSLARGGSTSGANTDTQYF
-	-	TRBV19	TRBJ2-7	TGTGCCAGTAGTATACTTAGCGGTTCGATAGACGAGCAGTACTTC	CASSILSGSIDEQYF
-	-	TRBV3-1	TRBJ2-1	TGTGCCAGCAGCTCCGTTTTGAGGGGATACCAGTTCTTC	CASSSVLRGYQFF
-	-	TRBV7-3	TRBJ2-3	TGTGCCAGCAGCTCCCTCGGGGGCACAGATACGCAGTATTTT	CASSSLGGTDTQYF
TRBD2	few	TRBV12-3/TRBV12-4	TRBJ2-7	TGTGCCAGCGCGTTTAGGTTATGGACTAGCGGCCAACCAACCGGGAGACAATACGAGCAGTACTTC	CASAFRLWTSGQPTGRQYEQYF
TRBD1	-	TRBV7-9	TRBJ2-3	TGTGCCAGCAGCCGCATGGGACAGCGGAGCACAGATACGCAGTATTTT	CASSRMGQRSTDTQYF
-	few	TRBV30	TRBJ2-2	TGTGCCTGGAGTGCGGGACGGGCACCCGGGGAGCTGTTTTTT	CAWSAGRAPGELFF
-	few	TRBV20-1	TRBJ1-3	TGCAGTGCTAGAGTCGTCTCTGGAAACACCATATATTTT	CSARVVSGNTIYF
TRBD2	-	TRBV12-3/TRBV12-4	TRBJ2-3	TGTGCCAGCAGTTTACGTGCGGGGGGGATAGATACGCAGTATTTT	CASSLRAGGIDTQYF
-	-	TRBV7-9	TRBJ2-6	TGTGCCAGCAGCTCGTTATCAGAGCCCTCTGGGGCCAACGTCCTGACTTTC	CASSSLSEPSGANVLTF
-	-	TRBV5-1	TRBJ1-2	TGCGCCAGCAGCTTGGCCCTGGCAGGGACGGATGGCTACACCTTC	CASSLALAGTDGYTF
-	-	TRBV29-1	TRBJ1-2	TGCAGCGTTGAAGTCCGATTAAACTATGGCTACACCTTC	CSVEVRLNYGYTF
-	many	TRBV12-3/TRBV12-4	TRBJ2-2	TGTGCCAGCACTGTAGGGGGGGGCACCGGGGAGCTGTTTTTT	CASTVGGGTGELFF
-	-	TRBV15	TRBJ2-3	TGTGCCACCAGCAGCGACAGAGGCACAGATACGCAGTATTTT	CATSSDRGTDTQYF
-	-	TRBV3-1	TRBJ2-1	TGTGCCAGCAGACTACGGAACAATGAGCAGTTCTTC	CASRLRNNEQFF
-	-	TRBV29-1	TRBJ2-1	TGCAGCGTTGAGGGACACACCAATCAAAATGAGCAGTTCTTC	CSVEGHTNQNEQFF
TRBD2	-	TRBV5-1	TRBJ2-7	TGCGCCAGCAGCTTGGATCCTAGCGGGGGGGCTCACGAGCAGTACTTC	CASSLDPSGGAHEQYF
-	-	TRBV6-2/TRBV6-3	TRBJ2-1	TGTGCCAGCAGTTTCGGGGGACCGGCTTACAATGAGCAGTTCTTC	CASSFGGPAYNEQFF
-	-	TRBV19	TRBJ2-7	TGTGCCAGTAGCCAGGGGCTTAATACCTACGAGCAGTACTTC	CASSQGLNTYEQYF
TRBD2	few	TRBV20-1	TRBJ2-3	TGCAGTGCTGAACTAGCGGGAGGGACAGATACGCAGTATTTT	CSAELAGGTDTQYF
TRBD1	-	TRBV7-9	TRBJ1-2	TGTGCCAGCCCACCGACAGGGGACTATGGCTACACCTTC	CASPPTGDYGYTF
TRBD1	-	TRBV7-8	TRBJ2-6	TGTGCCAGCAGCTGGACAGGAGGCTTATCTGGGGCCAACGTCCTGACTTTC	CASSWTGGLSGANVLTF
-	few	TRBV2	TRBJ2-7	TGTGCCAGCAGTCCGGGAGTAACTATCTACGAGCAGTACTTC	CASSPGVTIYEQYF
-	-	TRBV18	TRBJ2-3	TGTGCCAGCTCACCGCTCCCTATCACAGATACGCAGTATTTT	CASSPLPITDTQYF
TRBD1	once	TRBV18	TRBJ1-6	TGTGCCAGCTCACCACCAGGGACAGGCGGTTATAATTCACCCCTCCACTTT	CASSPPGTGGYNSPLHF
-	-	TRBV20-1	TRBJ2-5	TGCAGTGCTAGATATGCCGGGGTCAACCAAGAGACCCAGTACTTC	CSARYAGVNQETQYF
TRBD1	few	TRBV5-1	TRBJ1-2	TGCGCCAGCAGCTGGAGGACAGGAAAAATCAACTATGGCTACACCTTC	CASSWRTGKINYGYTF
-	few	TRBV12-3/TRBV12-4	TRBJ2-7	TGTGCCAGCCGGCATAGGGGGGGCTACTACGAGCAGTACTTC	CASRHRGGYYEQYF
TRBD1	-	TRBV19	TRBJ1-6	TGTGCCAGTCAGGGGGCCAATTCACCCCTCCACTTT	CASQGANSPLHF
TRBD1	few	TRBV7-6	TRBJ1-2	TGTGCCAGCAGCCCGACAGGGGCCTATGGCTACACCTTC	CASSPTGAYGYTF
-	-	TRBV15	TRBJ2-3	TGTGCCACCACGAAGGGCAGGGGCGGTGGAGATACGCAGTATTTT	CATTKGRGGGDTQYF